A single sample is the source of the 5 T cell receptor beta chains below, sequenced in a study of early stage breast cancer tumors. The data were produced by immunoSEQ multiplex PCR, yet TCRdb's version contains in-frame clones alone and is incomplete. The repertoire includes about 36,000 clones, 74% of them detected once, and roughly 7% sits in the top ten. Sequences were obtained from blood. The receptors were gathered from a person between 55 and 69 years old with breast cancer.

This chain links TRBV11-1 with TRBJ2-7, with 8 positions matching TRBD1. In germline, CDR1 is SGHAT, CDR2 FQDESV (reference sequence). Trimming cost V 1 base and J 1 base; bases outside gene matches: 0. The CDR3 totals 14 residues. Here the CDR3 DNA reads TGTGCCAGCAGCTTAGGGGACAGGTCCTACGAGCAGTACTTC. It yields the protein CASSLGDRSYEQYF.

V is TRBV7-6 and J is TRBJ2-7; 12 bases match TRBD1. The V gene end was trimmed by 1 base and the J gene end by 5 bases; junction bases not matched to a gene: 6. CDR3 length: 16 residues. CDR1 and CDR2 (germline): SGHVS, FNYEAQ. CDR3 in amino acids: CASSLVTGQGANEQYF. In DNA, the CDR3 is TGTGCCAGCAGCTTAGTAACGGGACAGGGGGCGAACGAGCAGTACTTC.

In this sample, this clone turned up once. The rearrangement joins TRBV10-3 to TRBJ2-1; weak D call: TRBD1 (6 bases). Germline CDR1 reads ENHRY; CDR2 reads SYGVKD. Between the trimmed V and J ends, which lost 2 bases and 5 bases, there was a span of 13 bases. This CDR3 spans 15 amino acids. The CDR3 here is CAISEDRQGDNEQFF. CDR3 nucleotides: TGTGCCATCAGTGAGGACAGGCAAGGAGACAATGAGCAGTTCTTC.

V and J are TRBV9 and TRBJ2-1; D gene uncertain. V was pared by 4 bases and J by 9 bases, with 14 bases between. The CDR3 has 13 residues. Looked up from germline, CDR1 is SGDLS and CDR2 is YYNGEE. The CDR3 nucleotides are TGTGCCAGCAGCCCCCACGAGCTTGGTGAGCAGTTCTTC. Translation: CASSPHELGEQFF. The full variable domain, with the rest looked up from reference TRBV9 and TRBJ2-1, is DSGVTQTPKHLITATGQRVTLRCSPRSGDLSVYWYQQSLDQGLQFLIQYYNGEERAKGNILERFSAQQFPDLHSELNLSSLELGDSALYFCASSPHELGEQFFGPGTRLTVL.

This chain joins TRBV30 and TRBJ1-4; a weak D match, TRBD1 (5 bases). Germline lookup yields CDR1 GTSNPN and CDR2 SVGIG (reference sequence). There are 14 residues in the CDR3. V shed 4 bases and J shed 3 bases, with 12 bases lying between them. As DNA, the CDR3 is TGTGCCTGGAAATCCGGGACGGCTAATGAAAAACTGTTTTTT. Translation gives CAWKSGTANEKLFF.